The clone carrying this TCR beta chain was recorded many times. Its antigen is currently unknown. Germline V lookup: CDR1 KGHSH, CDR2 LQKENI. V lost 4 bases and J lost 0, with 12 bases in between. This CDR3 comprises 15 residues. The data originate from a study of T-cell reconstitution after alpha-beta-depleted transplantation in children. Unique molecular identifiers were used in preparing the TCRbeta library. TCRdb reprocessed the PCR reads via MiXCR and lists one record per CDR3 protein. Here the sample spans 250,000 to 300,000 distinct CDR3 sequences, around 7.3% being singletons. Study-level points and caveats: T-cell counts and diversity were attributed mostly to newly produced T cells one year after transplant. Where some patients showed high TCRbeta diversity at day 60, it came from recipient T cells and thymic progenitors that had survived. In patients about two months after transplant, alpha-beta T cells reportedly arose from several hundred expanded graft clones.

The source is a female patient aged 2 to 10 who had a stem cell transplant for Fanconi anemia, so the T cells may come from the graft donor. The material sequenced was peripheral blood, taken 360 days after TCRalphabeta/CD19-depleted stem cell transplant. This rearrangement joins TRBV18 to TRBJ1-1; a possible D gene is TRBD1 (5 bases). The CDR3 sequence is CASSQGSHVNTEAFF. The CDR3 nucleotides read TGTGCCAGCTCACAGGGGTCCCATGTGAACACTGAAGCTTTCTTT.